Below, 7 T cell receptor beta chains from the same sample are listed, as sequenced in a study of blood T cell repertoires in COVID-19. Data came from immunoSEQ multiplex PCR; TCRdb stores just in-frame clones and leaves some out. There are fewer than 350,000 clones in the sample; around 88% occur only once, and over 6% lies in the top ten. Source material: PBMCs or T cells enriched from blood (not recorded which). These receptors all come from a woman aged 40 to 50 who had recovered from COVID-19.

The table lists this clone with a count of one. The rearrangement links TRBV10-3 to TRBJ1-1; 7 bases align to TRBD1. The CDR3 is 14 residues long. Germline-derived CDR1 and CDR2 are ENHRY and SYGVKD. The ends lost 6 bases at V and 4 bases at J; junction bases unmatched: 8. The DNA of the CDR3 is TGTGCCATCAGGTCGATACAGGGGTCCACTGAAGCTTTCTTT. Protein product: CAIRSIQGSTEAFF.

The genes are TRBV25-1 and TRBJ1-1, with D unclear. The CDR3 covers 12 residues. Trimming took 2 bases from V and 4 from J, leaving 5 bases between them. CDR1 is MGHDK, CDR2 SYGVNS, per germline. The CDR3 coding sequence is TGTGCCAGCAGTGAACGGAGCACTGAAGCTTTCTTT. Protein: CASSERSTEAFF.

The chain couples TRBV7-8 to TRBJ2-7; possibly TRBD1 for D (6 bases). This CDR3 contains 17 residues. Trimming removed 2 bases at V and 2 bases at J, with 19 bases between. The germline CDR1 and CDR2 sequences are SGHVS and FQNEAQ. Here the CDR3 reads CASSLIEPGHGAYEQYF. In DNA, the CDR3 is TGTGCCAGCAGCTTAATCGAACCGGGACACGGCGCCTACGAGCAGTACTTC.

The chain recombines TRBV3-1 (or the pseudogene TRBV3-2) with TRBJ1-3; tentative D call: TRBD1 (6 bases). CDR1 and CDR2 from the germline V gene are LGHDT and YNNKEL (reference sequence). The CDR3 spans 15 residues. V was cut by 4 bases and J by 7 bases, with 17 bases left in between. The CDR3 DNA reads TGTGCCAGCAGCCCCCGTGAGGGCAGGGGTAACACCATATATTTT. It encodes CASSPREGRGNTIYF.

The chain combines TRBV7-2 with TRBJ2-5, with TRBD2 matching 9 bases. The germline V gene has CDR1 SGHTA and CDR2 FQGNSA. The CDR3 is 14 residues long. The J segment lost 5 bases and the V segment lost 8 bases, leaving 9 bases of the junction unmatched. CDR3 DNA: TGTGCCAGCGCGGGTAGCGGGAGATGGGAGACCCAGTACTTC. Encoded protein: CASAGSGRWETQYF.

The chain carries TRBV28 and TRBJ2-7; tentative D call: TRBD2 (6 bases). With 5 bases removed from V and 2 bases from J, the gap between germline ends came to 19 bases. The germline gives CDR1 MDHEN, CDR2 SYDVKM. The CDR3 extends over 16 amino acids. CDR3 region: CASSPGLRERPYEQYF. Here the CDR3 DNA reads TGTGCCAGCAGTCCGGGATTACGGGAGCGCCCCTACGAGCAGTACTTC.

The CDR3 loop is CATSDFGQGRPQHF. The CDR3 coding sequence is TGTGCCACCAGTGATTTCGGACAGGGAAGGCCCCAGCATTTT. The chain recombines TRBV24-1 with TRBJ1-5, with 8 bases fitting TRBD1. The V gene's germline CDR1 is KGHDR and CDR2 SFDVKD. The ends lost 1 base at V and 9 bases at J; junction bases unmatched: 4. The CDR3 extends over 14 amino acids.